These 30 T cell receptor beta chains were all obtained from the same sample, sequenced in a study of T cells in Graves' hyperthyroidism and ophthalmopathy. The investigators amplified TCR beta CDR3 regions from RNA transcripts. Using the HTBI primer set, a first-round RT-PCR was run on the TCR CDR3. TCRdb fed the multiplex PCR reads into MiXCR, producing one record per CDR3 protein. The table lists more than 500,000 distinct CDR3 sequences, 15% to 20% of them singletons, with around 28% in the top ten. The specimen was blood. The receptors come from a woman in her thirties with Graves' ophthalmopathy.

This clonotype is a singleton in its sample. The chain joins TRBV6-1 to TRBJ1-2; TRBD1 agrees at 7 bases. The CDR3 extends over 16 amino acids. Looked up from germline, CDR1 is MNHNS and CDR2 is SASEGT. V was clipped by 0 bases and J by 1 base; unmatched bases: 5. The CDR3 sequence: CASSEAHRGRNYGYTF. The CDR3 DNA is TGTGCCAGCAGTGAAGCGCATAGGGGGCGTAACTATGGCTACACCTTC.

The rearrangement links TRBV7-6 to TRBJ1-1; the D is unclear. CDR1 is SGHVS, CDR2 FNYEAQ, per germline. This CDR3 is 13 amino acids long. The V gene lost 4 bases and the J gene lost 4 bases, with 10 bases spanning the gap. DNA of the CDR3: TGTGCCAGCAGCTGGAAACGGGGCACTGAAGCTTTCTTT. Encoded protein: CASSWKRGTEAFF.

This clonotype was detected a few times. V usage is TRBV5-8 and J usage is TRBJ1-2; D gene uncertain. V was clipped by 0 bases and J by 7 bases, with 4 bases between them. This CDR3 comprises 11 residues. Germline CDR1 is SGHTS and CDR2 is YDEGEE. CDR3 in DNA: TGTGCCAGCAGCTTGGCGGGTGGCTACACCTTC. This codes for CASSLAGGYTF.

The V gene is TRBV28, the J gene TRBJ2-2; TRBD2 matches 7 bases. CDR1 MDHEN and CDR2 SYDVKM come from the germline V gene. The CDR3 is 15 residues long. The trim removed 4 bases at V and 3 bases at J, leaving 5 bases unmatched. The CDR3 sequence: CASSSVAGDTGELFF. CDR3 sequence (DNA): TGTGCCAGCAGTTCCGTGGCGGGAGACACCGGGGAGCTGTTTTTT. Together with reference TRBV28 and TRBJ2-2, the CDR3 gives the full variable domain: DVKVTQSSRYLVKRTGEKVFLECVQDMDHENMFWYRQDPGLGLRLIYFSYDVKMKEKGDIPEGYSVSREKKERFSLILESASTNQTSMYLCASSSVAGDTGELFFGEGSRLTVL.

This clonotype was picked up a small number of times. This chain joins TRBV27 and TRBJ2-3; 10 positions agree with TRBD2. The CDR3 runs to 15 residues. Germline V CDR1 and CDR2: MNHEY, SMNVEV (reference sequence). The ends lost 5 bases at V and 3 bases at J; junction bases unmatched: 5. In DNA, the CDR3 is TGTGCCAGCAGTCCACTAGCGGGAAGAACAGATACGCAGTATTTT. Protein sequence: CASSPLAGRTDTQYF.

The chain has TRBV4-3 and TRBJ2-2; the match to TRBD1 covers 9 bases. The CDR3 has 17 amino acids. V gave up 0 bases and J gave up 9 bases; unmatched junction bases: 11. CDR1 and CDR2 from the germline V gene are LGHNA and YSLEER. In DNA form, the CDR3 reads TGCGCCAGCAGCCAAGATAATCCCACAGGGGGCTGGTGGGAGCTGTTTTTT. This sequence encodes CASSQDNPTGGWWELFF.

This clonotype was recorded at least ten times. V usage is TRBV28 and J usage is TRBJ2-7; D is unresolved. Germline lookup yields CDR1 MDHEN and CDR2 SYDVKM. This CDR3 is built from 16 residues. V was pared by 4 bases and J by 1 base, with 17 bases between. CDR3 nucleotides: TGTGCCAGCAGTTCAACGTTCTTTACAGTTTCCTACGAGCAGTACTTC. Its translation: CASSSTFFTVSYEQYF.

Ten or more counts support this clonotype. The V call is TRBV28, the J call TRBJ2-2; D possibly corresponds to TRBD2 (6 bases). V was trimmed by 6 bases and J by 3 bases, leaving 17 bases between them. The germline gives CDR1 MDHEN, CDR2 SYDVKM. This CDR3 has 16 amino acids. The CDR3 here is CASRGGRYQYTGELFF. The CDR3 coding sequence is TGTGCCAGCAGGGGGGGAAGATACCAATACACCGGGGAGCTGTTTTTT.

CDR3 amino acids: CATSDLSGNEQYF. The CDR3 nucleotides are TGTGCCACCAGTGATTTGTCAGGGAACGAGCAGTACTTC. The chain carries TRBV24-1 and TRBJ2-7; D is perhaps TRBD1 (5 bases). The V gene lost 0 bases and the J gene lost 5 bases, with 7 bases spanning the gap. This CDR3 has 13 amino acids. Looked up from germline, CDR1 is KGHDR and CDR2 is SFDVKD.

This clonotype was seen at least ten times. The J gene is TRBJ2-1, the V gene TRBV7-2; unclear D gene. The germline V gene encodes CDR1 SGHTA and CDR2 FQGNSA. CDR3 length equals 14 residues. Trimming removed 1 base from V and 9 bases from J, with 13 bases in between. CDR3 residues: CASSLGLARSEQFF. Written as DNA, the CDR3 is TGTGCCAGCAGCTTAGGATTGGCGCGGTCTGAGCAGTTCTTC.

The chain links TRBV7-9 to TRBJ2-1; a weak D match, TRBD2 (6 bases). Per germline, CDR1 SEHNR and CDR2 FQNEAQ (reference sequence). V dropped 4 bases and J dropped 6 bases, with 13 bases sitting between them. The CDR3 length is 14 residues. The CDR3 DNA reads TGTGCCAGCAGCTCTCGGGACTCGTTCAATGAGCAGTTCTTC. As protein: CASSSRDSFNEQFF.

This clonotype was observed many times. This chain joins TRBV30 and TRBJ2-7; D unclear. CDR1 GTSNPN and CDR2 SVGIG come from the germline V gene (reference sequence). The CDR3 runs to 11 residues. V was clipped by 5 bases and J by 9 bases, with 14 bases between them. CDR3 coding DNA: TGTGCCTGGGGGTCGACGGTATTGCAGTACTTC. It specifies CAWGSTVLQYF.

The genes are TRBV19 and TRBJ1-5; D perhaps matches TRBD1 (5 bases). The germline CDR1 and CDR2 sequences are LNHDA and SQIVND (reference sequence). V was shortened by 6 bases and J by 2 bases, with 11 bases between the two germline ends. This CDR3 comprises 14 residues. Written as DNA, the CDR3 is TGTGCCAGTAGATGGGGGATTGGCAATCAGCCCCAGCATTTT. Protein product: CASRWGIGNQPQHF.

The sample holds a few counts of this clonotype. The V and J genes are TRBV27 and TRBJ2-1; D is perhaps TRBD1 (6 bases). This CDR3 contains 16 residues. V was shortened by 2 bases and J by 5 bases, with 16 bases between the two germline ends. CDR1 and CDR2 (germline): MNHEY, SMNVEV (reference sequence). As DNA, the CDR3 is TGTGCCAGCAGTTTAATATTGAAGAGACAGGACAATGAGCAGTTCTTC. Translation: CASSLILKRQDNEQFF.

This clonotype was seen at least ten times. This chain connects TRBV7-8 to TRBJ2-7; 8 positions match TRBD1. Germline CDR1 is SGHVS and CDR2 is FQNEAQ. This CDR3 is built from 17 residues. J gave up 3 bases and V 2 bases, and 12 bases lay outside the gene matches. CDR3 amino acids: CASSLTLGQGNIYEQYF. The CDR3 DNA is TGTGCCAGCAGCTTAACCCTCGGACAGGGTAATATCTACGAGCAGTACTTC.

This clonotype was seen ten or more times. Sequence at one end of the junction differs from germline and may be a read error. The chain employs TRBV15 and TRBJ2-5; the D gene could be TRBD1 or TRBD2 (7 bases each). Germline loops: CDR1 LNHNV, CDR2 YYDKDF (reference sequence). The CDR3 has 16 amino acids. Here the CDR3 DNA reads TGTGCCACCAGCCGAGACAGACAGGGAGGGAGAGAGACCCAGTACTTC. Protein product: CATSRDRQGGRETQYF.

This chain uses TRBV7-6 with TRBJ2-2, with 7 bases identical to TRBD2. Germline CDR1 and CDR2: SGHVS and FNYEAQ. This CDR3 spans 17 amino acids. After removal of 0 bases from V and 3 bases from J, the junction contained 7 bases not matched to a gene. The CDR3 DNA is TGTGCCAGCAGCTTAGCCGAGACTAGCCCAGACACCGGGGAGCTGTTTTTT. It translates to CASSLAETSPDTGELFF. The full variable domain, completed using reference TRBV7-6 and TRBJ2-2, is GAGVSQSPRYKVTKRGQDVALRCDPISGHVSLYWYRQALGQGPEFLTYFNYEAQQDKSGLPNDRFSAERPEGSISTLTIQRTEQRDSAMYRCASSLAETSPDTGELFFGEGSRLTVL.

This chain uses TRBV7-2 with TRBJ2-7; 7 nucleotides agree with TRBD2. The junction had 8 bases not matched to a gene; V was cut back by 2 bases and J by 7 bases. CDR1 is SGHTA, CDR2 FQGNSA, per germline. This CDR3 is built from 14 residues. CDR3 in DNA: TGTGCCAGCAGCTTATTCGGGCGGGAGAGGGAGCAGTACTTC. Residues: CASSLFGREREQYF.

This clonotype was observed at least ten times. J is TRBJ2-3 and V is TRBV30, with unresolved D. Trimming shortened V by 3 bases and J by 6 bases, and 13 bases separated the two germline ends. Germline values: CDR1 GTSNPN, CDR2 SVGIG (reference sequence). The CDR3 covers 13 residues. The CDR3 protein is CAWRSNIGDTQYF. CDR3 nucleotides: TGTGCCTGGAGGAGTAATATCGGGGATACGCAGTATTTT.

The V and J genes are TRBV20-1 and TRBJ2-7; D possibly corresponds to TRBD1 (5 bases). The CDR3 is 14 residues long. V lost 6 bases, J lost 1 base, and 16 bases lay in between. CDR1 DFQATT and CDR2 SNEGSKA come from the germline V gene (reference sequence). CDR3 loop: CSAPRLDSSYEQYF. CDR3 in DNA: TGCAGTGCACCGCGACTCGACAGTTCCTACGAGCAGTACTTC.

CDR3 DNA: TGTGCCAGCAGCTTAGAGGAGGGGCTGGGTGGAAACACCATATATTTT. Protein: CASSLEEGLGGNTIYF. V usage is TRBV7-9 and J usage is TRBJ1-3; perhaps TRBD1 as D (5 bases). Germline CDR1 is SEHNR and CDR2 is FQNEAQ (reference sequence). The CDR3 sequence is 16 residues long. Deletions cut 1 base from V and 3 bases from J, with 13 bases between.

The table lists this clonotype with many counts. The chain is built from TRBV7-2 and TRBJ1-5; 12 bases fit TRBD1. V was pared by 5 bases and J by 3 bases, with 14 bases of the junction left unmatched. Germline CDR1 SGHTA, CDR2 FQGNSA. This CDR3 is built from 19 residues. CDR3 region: CASSLLPGTGGPLNQPQHF. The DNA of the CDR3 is TGTGCCAGCAGCCTGCTCCCCGGGACAGGGGGCCCGCTCAATCAGCCCCAGCATTTT.

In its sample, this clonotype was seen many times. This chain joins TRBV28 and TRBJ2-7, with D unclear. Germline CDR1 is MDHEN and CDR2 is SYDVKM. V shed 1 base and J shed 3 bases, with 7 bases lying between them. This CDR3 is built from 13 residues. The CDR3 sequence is CASSLSGYYEQYF. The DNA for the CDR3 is TGTGCCAGCAGTTTATCCGGCTACTACGAGCAGTACTTC. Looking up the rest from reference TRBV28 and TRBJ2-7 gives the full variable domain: DVKVTQSSRYLVKRTGEKVFLECVQDMDHENMFWYRQDPGLGLRLIYFSYDVKMKEKGDIPEGYSVSREKKERFSLILESASTNQTSMYLCASSLSGYYEQYFGPGTRLTVT.

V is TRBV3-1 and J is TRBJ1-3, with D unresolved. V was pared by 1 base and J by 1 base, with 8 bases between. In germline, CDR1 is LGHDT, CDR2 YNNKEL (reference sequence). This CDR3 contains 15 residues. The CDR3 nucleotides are TGTGCCAGCAGCCAAGTCTGGGAATCTGGAAACACCATATATTTT. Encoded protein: CASSQVWESGNTIYF.

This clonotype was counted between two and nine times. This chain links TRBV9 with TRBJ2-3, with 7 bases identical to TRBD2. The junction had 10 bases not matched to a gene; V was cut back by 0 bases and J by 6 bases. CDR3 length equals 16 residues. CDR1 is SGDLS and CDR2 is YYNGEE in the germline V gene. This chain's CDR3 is CASSVVAGGPLDTQYF. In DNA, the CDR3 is TGTGCCAGCAGCGTAGTAGCGGGCGGCCCCCTGGATACGCAGTATTTT.

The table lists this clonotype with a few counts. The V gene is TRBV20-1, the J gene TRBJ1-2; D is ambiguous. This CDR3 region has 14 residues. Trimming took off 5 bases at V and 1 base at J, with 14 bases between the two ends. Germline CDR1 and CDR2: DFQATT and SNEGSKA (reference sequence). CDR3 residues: CSAFALGGNYGYTF. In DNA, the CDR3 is TGCAGTGCTTTCGCTCTCGGCGGTAACTATGGCTACACCTTC.

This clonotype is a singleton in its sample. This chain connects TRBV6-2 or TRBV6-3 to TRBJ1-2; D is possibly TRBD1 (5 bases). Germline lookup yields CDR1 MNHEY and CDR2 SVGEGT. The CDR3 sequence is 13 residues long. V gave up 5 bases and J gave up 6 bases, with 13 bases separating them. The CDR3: CASSARDLHGYTF. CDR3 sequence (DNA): TGTGCCAGCAGTGCCCGGGACCTGCATGGCTACACCTTC.

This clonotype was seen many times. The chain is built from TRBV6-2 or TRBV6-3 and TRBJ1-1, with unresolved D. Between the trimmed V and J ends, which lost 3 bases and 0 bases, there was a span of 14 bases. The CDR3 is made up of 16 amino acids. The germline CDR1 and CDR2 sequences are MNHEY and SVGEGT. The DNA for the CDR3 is TGTGCCAGCAGTTATTCCCCCTTATCCATGAACACTGAAGCTTTCTTT. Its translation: CASSYSPLSMNTEAFF.

The CDR3 DNA reads TGTGCCAGCAGCTTGTTGCCGGGAGATGAGCAGTACTTC. It translates to CASSLLPGDEQYF. J is TRBJ2-1 and V is TRBV5-4, with D tentatively TRBD2 (6 bases). The J call may be in error: the DNA end matches TRBJ2-7 better. The germline V gene has CDR1 SGHNT and CDR2 YYREEE (reference sequence). This CDR3 spans 13 amino acids.

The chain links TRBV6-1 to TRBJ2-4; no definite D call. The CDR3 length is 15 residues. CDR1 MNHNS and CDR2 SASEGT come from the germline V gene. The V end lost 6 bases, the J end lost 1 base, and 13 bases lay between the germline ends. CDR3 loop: CASRRFNRAKNIQYF. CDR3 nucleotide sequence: TGTGCCAGCAGGCGGTTTAATCGGGCCAAAAACATTCAGTACTTC.